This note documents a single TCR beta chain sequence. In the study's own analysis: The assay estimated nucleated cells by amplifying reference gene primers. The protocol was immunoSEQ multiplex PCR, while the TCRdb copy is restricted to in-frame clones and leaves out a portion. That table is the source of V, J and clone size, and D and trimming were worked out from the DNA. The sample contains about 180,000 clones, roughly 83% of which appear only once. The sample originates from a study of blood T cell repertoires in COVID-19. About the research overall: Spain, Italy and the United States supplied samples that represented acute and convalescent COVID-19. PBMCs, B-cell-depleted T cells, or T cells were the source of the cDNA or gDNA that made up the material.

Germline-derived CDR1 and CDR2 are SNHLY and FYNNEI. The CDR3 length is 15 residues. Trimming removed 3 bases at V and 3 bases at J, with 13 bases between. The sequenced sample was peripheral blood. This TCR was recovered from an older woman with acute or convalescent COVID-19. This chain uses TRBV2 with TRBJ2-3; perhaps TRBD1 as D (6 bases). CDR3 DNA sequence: TGTGCCAGCAGTGATCGAGACAGGAGGACAGATACGCAGTATTTT. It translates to CASSDRDRRTDTQYF. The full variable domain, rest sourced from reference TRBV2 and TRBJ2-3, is EPEVTQTPSHQVTQMGQEVILRCVPISNHLYFYWYRQILGQKVEFLVSFYNNEISEKSEIFDDQFSVERPDGSNFTLKIRSTKLEDSAMYFCASSDRDRRTDTQYFGPGTRLTVL.